These 17 T cell receptor beta chains share one sample of origin, sequenced in a study of T cell responses to AZD1222 COVID-19 vaccine. This table comes from immunoSEQ multiplex PCR, and its TCRdb copy is limited to in-frame clones, with some not included. The data contain around 100,000 clones, about 89% of them singletons. The specimen comprised peripheral blood, sampled 28 days after the second dose of the MenACWY control vaccine. The receptors come from an adult who received the MenACWY meningococcal vaccine as a control.

V usage is TRBV5-3 and J usage is TRBJ1-1, with D hard to call. TRBV5-3 is noted as an ORF with a role that remains uncertain. The CDR3 runs to 15 residues. V was cut by 4 bases and J by 1 base, with 14 bases left in between. CDR3 sequence: CARSITRRKNTEAFF. In DNA, the CDR3 is TGTGCCAGAAGCATAACCAGACGCAAGAACACTGAAGCTTTCTTT.

The CDR3 region has the DNA TGTGCCAGCAGCCAGACAGGGAACTATGGCTACACCTTC. As protein: CASSQTGNYGYTF. The V call is TRBV14, the J call TRBJ1-2; 7 nucleotides agree with TRBD1. With 3 bases clipped from V and 2 bases from J, the junction kept 0 bases outside the gene matches. CDR3 length: 13 amino acids. Per the germline V gene, CDR1 is SGHDN and CDR2 is FVKESK.

This chain connects TRBV24-1 to TRBJ1-1; D is possibly TRBD1 (5 bases). The V end was cut by 7 bases, the J end by 5 bases, with 7 bases between. CDR3 size: 11 residues. The germline V gene encodes CDR1 KGHDR and CDR2 SFDVKD. CDR3 sequence reads: CATSWGTEAFF. CDR3 coding DNA: TGTGCCACCAGCTGGGGGACTGAAGCTTTCTTT.

This clone came up a few times. This chain links TRBV7-2 with TRBJ2-1; possibly TRBD1 for D (5 bases). The CDR3 extends over 17 amino acids. Trimming left V 5 bases short and J 4 bases short, with 21 bases between. The V gene's germline CDR1 is SGHTA and CDR2 FQGNSA. The CDR3 sequence: CASSHPGGRDLYNEQFF. CDR3 coding DNA: TGTGCCAGCAGCCACCCCGGCGGCAGGGATCTGTACAATGAGCAGTTCTTC.

The chain couples TRBV14 to TRBJ2-1, with D hard to call. Trimming left V 1 base short and J 9 bases short, with 10 bases between. The CDR3 runs 13 residues. The germline V gene has CDR1 SGHDN and CDR2 FVKESK. The chain's CDR3 is CASSQGSPGEQFF. The CDR3 nucleotides read TGTGCCAGCAGCCAAGGGTCCCCTGGTGAGCAGTTCTTC.

The chain links TRBV2 to TRBJ2-7, with D tentatively TRBD1 (5 bases). Per germline, CDR1 SNHLY and CDR2 FYNNEI. The V gene lost 3 bases and the J gene lost 2 bases, with 11 bases spanning the gap. The CDR3 consists of 14 residues. The CDR3 reads CASSDRVNPYEQYF. CDR3 nucleotides: TGTGCCAGCAGTGACAGGGTTAACCCCTACGAGCAGTACTTC.

This chain joins TRBV15 and TRBJ1-6; 10 bases line up with TRBD1. This CDR3 spans 20 amino acids. Germline V gene sequence: CDR1 LNHNV, CDR2 YYDKDF (reference sequence). The junction had 10 bases not matched to a gene; V was cut back by 0 bases and J by 2 bases. The CDR3 coding sequence is TGTGCCACCAGCAGAGAGGACAGGGGGGGTTCGGGCACCTATAATTCACCCCTCCACTTT. Translating it yields CATSREDRGGSGTYNSPLHF.

This chain links TRBV6-5 with TRBJ1-2; D perhaps matches TRBD1 (6 bases). This CDR3 is built from 15 residues. Germline V gene data show CDR1 as MNHEY and CDR2 as SVGAGI. V was clipped by 0 bases and J by 4 bases, with 12 bases between them. The chain's CDR3 is CASSYSPRGAYGYTF. DNA of the CDR3: TGTGCCAGCAGTTACTCCCCTAGGGGGGCCTATGGCTACACCTTC.

This clone occurred once. The chain is built from TRBV7-2 and TRBJ1-3, with TRBD1 matching 7 bases. Germline trimming cut 5 bases from V and 5 bases from J; bases unmatched to any gene: 9. Germline V gene sequence: CDR1 SGHTA, CDR2 FQGNSA. The CDR3 runs to 15 residues. The CDR3 DNA is TGTGCCAGCAGCCATAGTCGACAGGGAAGAAACACCATATATTTT. It encodes CASSHSRQGRNTIYF.

This sequence joins TRBV28 and TRBJ2-7; a weak D match, TRBD2 (6 bases). The CDR3 runs to 15 residues. Germline CDR1 reads MDHEN; CDR2 reads SYDVKM. V shed 4 bases and J shed 0 bases, with 13 bases lying between them. The CDR3 nucleotides read TGTGCCAGCAGTTATGGACTATCCAGCTCCTACGAGCAGTACTTC. Translation gives CASSYGLSSSYEQYF.

CDR3 bases: TGTGCCATCAGGAGGGACCCAGAGGTATACGAGCAGTACTTC. Translating it yields CAIRRDPEVYEQYF. The gene calls are TRBV10-3 and TRBJ2-7, with D perhaps assigned TRBD1 or TRBD2 (5 bases each). Germline V lookup: CDR1 ENHRY, CDR2 SYGVKD. The V end was cut by 6 bases, the J end by 4 bases, with 16 bases between. CDR3 length: 14 amino acids.

The chain couples TRBV6-4 to TRBJ1-2; TRBD1 matches at 9 bases. V dropped 3 bases and J dropped 5; count of bases not matched to a gene: 7. CDR1 MRHNA and CDR2 SNTAGT come from the germline V gene. CDR3 length: 15 amino acids. The CDR3 loop is CASSERTGAGYGYTF. CDR3 sequence (DNA): TGTGCCAGCAGTGAAAGGACAGGGGCGGGATATGGCTACACCTTC.

The V and J genes are TRBV20-1 and TRBJ1-5, with 9 bases matching TRBD1. CDR3 length: 14 amino acids. Per the germline V gene, CDR1 is DFQATT and CDR2 is SNEGSKA (reference sequence). V was pared by 3 bases and J by 7 bases, with 7 bases of the junction left unmatched. In DNA, the CDR3 is TGCAGTGCTAGTAAAAACAGGGGGCAGCAGCCCCAGCATTTT. Translating it yields CSASKNRGQQPQHF.

This chain connects TRBV27 to TRBJ2-7, with 8 bases matching TRBD1. Germline CDR1 MNHEY, CDR2 SMNVEV (reference sequence). The J segment lost 0 bases and the V segment lost 7 bases, leaving 11 bases of the junction unmatched. The CDR3 consists of 16 residues. The CDR3 DNA reads TGTGCCAGCACGAAGGGCGGGCAGGGGGCCTCCTACGAGCAGTACTTC. Its translation is CASTKGGQGASYEQYF.

The chain is built from TRBV28 and TRBJ1-4; D unresolved. In germline, CDR1 is MDHEN, CDR2 SYDVKM. This CDR3 is built from 13 residues. V was clipped by 3 bases and J by 6 bases, with 8 bases between them. The CDR3 bases are TGTGCCAGCAGTTTGCGGCAGGATGAAAAACTGTTTTTT. It codes for CASSLRQDEKLFF.

The genes are TRBV5-1 and TRBJ1-6, with a possible D match to TRBD1 (5 bases). This CDR3 has 16 residues. The germline V gene encodes CDR1 SGHRS and CDR2 YFSETQ. V dropped 0 bases and J dropped 7 bases, with 14 bases sitting between them. CDR3 nucleotides: TGCGCCAGCAGCTTGGCAGGGCAGCAGGCAAATTCACCCCTCCACTTT. Translating gives CASSLAGQQANSPLHF.

This clone appeared once. The V and J genes are TRBV10-1 and TRBJ1-5; no firm D call. V gave up 5 bases and J gave up 2 bases, with 10 bases separating them. CDR1 and CDR2 from the germline V gene are WNHNN and SYGVQD (reference sequence). The CDR3 is made up of 14 amino acids. The CDR3 loop reads CASSLRHGNQPQHF. The CDR3 DNA is TGCGCCAGCAGTCTACGACATGGCAATCAGCCCCAGCATTTT.